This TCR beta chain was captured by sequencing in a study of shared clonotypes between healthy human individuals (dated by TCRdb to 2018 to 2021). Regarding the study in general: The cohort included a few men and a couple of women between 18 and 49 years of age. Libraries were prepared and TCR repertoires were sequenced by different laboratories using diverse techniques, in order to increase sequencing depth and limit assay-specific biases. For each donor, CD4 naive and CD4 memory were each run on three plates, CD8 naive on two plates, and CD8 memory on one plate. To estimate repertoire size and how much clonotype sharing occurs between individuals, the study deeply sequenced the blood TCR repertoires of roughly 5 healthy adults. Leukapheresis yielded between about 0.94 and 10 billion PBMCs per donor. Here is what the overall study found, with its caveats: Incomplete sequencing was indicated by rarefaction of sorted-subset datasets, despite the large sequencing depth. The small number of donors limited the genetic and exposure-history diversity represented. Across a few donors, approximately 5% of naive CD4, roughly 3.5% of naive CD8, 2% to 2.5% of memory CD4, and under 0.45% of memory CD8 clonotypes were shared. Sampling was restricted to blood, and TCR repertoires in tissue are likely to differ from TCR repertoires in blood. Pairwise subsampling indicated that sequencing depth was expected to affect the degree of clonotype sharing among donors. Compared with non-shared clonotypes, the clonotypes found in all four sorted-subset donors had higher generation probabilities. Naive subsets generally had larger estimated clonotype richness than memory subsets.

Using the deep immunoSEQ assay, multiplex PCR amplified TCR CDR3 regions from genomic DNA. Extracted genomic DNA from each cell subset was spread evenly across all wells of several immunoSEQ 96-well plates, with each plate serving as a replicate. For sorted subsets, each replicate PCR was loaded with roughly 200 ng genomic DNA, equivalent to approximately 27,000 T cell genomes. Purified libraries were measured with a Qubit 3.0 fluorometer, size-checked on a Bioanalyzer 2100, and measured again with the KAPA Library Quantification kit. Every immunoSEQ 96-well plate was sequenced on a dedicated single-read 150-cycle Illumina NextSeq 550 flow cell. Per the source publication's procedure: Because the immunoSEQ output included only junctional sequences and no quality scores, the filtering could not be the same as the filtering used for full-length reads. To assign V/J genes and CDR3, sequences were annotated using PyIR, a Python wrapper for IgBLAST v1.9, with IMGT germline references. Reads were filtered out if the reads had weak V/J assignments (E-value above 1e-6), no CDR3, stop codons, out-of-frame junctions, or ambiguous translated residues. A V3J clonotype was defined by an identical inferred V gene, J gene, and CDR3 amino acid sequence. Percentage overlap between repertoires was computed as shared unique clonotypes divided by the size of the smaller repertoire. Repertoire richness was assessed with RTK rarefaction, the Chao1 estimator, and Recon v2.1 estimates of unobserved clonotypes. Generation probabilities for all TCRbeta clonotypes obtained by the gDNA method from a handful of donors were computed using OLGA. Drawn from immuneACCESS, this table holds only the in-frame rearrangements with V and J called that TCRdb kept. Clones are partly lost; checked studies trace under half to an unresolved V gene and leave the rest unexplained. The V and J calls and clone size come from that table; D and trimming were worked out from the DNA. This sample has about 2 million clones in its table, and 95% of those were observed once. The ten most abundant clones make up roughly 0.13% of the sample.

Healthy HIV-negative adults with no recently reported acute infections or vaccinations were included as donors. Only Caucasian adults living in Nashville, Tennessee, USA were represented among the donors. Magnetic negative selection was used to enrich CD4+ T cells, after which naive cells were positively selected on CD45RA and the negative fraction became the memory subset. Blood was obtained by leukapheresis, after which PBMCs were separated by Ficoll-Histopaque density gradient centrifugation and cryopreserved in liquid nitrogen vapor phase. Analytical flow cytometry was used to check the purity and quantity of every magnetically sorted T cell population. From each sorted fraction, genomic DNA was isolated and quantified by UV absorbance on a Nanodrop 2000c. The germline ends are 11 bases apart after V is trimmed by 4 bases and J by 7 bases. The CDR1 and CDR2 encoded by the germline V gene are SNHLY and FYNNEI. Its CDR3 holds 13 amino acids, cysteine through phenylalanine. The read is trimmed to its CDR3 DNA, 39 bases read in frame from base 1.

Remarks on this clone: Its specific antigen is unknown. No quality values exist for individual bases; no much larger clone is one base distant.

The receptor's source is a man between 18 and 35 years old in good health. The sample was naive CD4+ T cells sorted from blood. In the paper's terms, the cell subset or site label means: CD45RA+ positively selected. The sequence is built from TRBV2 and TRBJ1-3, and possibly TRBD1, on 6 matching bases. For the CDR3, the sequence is CASSVDRQNTIYF. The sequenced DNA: TGTGCCAGCAGTGTAGACAGGCAGAACACCATATATTTT.